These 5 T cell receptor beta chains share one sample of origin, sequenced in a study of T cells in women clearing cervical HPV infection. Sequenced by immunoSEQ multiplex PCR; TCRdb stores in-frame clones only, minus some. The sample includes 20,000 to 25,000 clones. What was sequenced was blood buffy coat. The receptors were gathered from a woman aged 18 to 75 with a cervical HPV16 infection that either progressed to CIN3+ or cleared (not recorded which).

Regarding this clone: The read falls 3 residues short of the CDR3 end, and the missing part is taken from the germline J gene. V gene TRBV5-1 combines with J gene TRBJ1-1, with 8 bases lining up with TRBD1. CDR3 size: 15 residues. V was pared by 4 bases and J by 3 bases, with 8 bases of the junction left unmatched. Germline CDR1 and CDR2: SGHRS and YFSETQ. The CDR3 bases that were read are TGCGCCAGCAGCCTCGACAGGGGACAATACACTGAA. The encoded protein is CASSLDRGQYTE. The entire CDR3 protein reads CASSLDRGQYTEAFF.

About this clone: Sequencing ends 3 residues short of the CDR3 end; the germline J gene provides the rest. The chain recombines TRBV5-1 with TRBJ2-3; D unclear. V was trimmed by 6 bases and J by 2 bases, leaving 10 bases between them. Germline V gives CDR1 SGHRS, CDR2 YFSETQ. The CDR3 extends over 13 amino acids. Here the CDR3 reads CASTSSLTDTQYF. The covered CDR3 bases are TGCGCCAGCACTTCGTCCCTCACAGATACG.

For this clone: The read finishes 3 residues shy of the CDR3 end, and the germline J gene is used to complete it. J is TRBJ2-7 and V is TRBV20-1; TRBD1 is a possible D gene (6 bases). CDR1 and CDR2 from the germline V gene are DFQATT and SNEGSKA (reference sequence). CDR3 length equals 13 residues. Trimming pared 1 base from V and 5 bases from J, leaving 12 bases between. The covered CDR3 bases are TGCAGTGCTAGAGTGGCAGGGGTACACGAG. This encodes CSARVAGVHE. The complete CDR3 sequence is CSARVAGVHEQYF.

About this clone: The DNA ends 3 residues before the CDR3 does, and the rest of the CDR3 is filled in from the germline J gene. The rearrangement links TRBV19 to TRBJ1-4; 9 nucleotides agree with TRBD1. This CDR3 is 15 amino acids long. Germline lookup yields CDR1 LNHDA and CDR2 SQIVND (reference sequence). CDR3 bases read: TGTGCCAGTAGTATGGGGACAGGGTATAATTCACCA. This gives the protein CASSMGTGYNSP. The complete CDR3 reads CASSMGTGYNSPLFF.

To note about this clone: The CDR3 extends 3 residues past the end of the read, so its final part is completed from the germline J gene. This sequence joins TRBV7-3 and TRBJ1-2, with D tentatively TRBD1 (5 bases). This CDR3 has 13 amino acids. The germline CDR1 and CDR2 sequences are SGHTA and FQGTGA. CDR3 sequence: CASSLWGTNDYTF. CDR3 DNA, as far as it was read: TGTGCCAGCAGCTTATGGGGCACCAATGAC. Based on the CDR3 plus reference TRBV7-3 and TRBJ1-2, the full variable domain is GAGVSQTPSNKVTEKGKYVELRCDPISGHTALYWYRQSLGQGPEFLIYFQGTGAADDSGLPNDRFFAVRPEGSVSTLKIQRTERGDSAVYLCASSLWGTNDYTFGSGTRLTVV.